What follows are 8 T cell receptor beta chains derived from one specimen sequenced in a study of response to subunit inactivated influenza vaccine. TCRdb processed the RT-PCR reads anew with MiXCR; each CDR3 protein has one entry. The sample gives hundreds of thousands of distinct CDR3 sequences, less than 8% of which show up once; 10% to 15% is in the top ten. This specimen consisted of PBMCs from blood, obtained roughly 24 months after vaccination. Receptors were obtained from a man aged 50 to 75 who received an inactivated influenza vaccine.

This clonotype came up many times. J is TRBJ2-7 and V is TRBV7-2, with 7 positions matching TRBD1. With V trimmed by 4 bases and J by 2 bases, 5 bases remained unmatched. Per the germline V gene, CDR1 is SGHTA and CDR2 is FQGNSA. The CDR3 is 14 amino acids. CDR3 in amino acids: CASSYSGQPYEQYF. CDR3 nucleotide sequence: TGTGCCAGCAGCTACTCGGGACAGCCCTACGAGCAGTACTTC.

This clonotype occurred a few times. The chain combines TRBV5-1 with TRBJ1-2; D is unresolved. The CDR3 totals 15 residues. Germline assignment: CDR1 SGHRS and CDR2 YFSETQ. V was clipped by 2 bases and J by 2 bases, with 13 bases between them. The CDR3 DNA reads as TGCGCCAGCAGCTTCCGGGCCAGCGCCAACTATGGCTACACCTTC. Translated, it gives CASSFRASANYGYTF.

This clonotype has a count of ten or more. The rearrangement joins TRBV20-1 to TRBJ1-1; D gene unclear. The CDR3 runs to 12 residues. From germline, CDR1 is DFQATT and CDR2 SNEGSKA (reference sequence). V lost 5 bases, J lost 7 bases, and 14 bases lay in between. The CDR3 region is CSAEIVGIEAFF. The CDR3, as DNA: TGCAGTGCTGAGATCGTAGGGATTGAAGCTTTCTTT.

The sample holds a few counts of this clonotype. In DNA form, the CDR3 reads TGCGCCAGCAGCCCTACGCCCGGGGGGGCCAACACCGGGGAGCTGTTTTTT. This codes for CASSPTPGGANTGELFF. J is TRBJ2-2 and V is TRBV4-1; 8 bases fit TRBD2. J gave up 2 bases and V 4 bases, and 9 bases lay outside the gene matches. The CDR3 spans 17 residues. CDR1 and CDR2 (germline): MGHRA, YSYEKL.

This clonotype has a handful of counts. J is TRBJ1-2 and V is TRBV12-3 or TRBV12-4; no definite D call. The CDR3 spans 13 residues. Trimming took off 6 bases at V and 8 bases at J, with 16 bases between the two ends. The CDR3 loop reads CASRPVLGSGYTF. CDR3 in DNA: TGTGCCAGCAGGCCAGTGTTGGGTTCCGGCTACACCTTC.

This clonotype has at least ten counts. This chain links TRBV27 with TRBJ2-1; no definite D call. The V gene's germline CDR1 is MNHEY and CDR2 SMNVEV (reference sequence). The CDR3 length is 16 residues. Trimming stripped 2 bases from V and 1 base from J, with 12 bases between. This chain's CDR3 is CASSLISPGSYNEQFF. CDR3 in DNA: TGTGCCAGCAGTTTAATCTCCCCCGGGTCCTACAATGAGCAGTTCTTC.

This sequence joins TRBV15 and TRBJ1-3; D not resolved. The CDR3 consists of 16 residues. The germline gives CDR1 LNHNV, CDR2 YYDKDF (reference sequence). The ends were cut back, 5 bases at V and 4 bases at J, with 18 bases in the middle. The CDR3 DNA sequence: TGTGCCACCAGCCGAAACGCGAAGGTCAAAGGAAACACCATATATTTT. This sequence encodes CATSRNAKVKGNTIYF.

V usage is TRBV29-1 and J usage is TRBJ1-1, with a weak D call TRBD1 (5 bases). V lost 6 bases and J lost 2, with 13 bases in between. Germline V gene lookup returns CDR1 SQVTM and CDR2 ANQGSEA. CDR3 length equals 13 residues. The CDR3 DNA reads as TGCAGCGTATTGACAGTATCAAACACTGAAGCTTTCTTT. This gives the protein CSVLTVSNTEAFF.